One sample yielded the 9 T cell receptor beta chains listed below, sequenced in a study of blood T cell repertoires in COVID-19. TCRdb's table, derived via immunoSEQ multiplex PCR, lists solely in-frame clones and lacks some. Here the sample spans approximately 310,000 clones, about nine tenths being singletons. Sequencing input: peripheral blood. All receptors come from a man over 45 with active or convalescent COVID-19.

The chain carries TRBV6-5 and TRBJ2-7; 8 bases align to TRBD1. The ends lost 5 bases at V and 2 bases at J; junction bases unmatched: 8. This CDR3 is 15 amino acids long. The V gene's germline CDR1 is MNHEY and CDR2 SVGAGI. The CDR3 region has the DNA TGTGCCAGCAGTAGTCCCGGGACAGGAGCCTACGAGCAGTACTTC. Amino acids: CASSSPGTGAYEQYF.

The chain employs TRBV19 and TRBJ1-5, with 11 nucleotides matching TRBD1. Germline-derived CDR1 and CDR2 are LNHDA and SQIVND (reference sequence). The CDR3 covers 16 residues. With V trimmed by 6 bases and J by 6 bases, 10 bases remained unmatched. This chain's CDR3 is CASSPHRDRGIQPQHF. For the CDR3, the DNA is TGTGCCAGTAGCCCCCACCGGGACAGGGGGATTCAGCCCCAGCATTTT.

This clone occurred once. V is TRBV6-5 and J is TRBJ2-7; possible D gene TRBD1, 6 bases. The germline V gene has CDR1 MNHEY and CDR2 SVGAGI. Trimming stripped 3 bases from V and 3 bases from J, with 15 bases between. This CDR3 region has 15 residues. CDR3 nucleotides: TGTGCCAGCAGTTATTCCGGAACAGGGTTCTACGAGCAGTACTTC. Translation gives CASSYSGTGFYEQYF.

V gene TRBV19 combines with J gene TRBJ2-3; 9 bases map to TRBD2. The CDR3 has 15 residues. Germline V gives CDR1 LNHDA, CDR2 SQIVND (reference sequence). Unmatched junction bases numbered 4, after V lost 1 base and J lost 5 bases. CDR3 DNA: TGTGCCAGTAGTATAGGGCGGGGGGGTAGAGATACGCAGTATTTT. As protein: CASSIGRGGRDTQYF. The whole variable domain, remainder taken from reference TRBV19 and TRBJ2-3, is DGGITQSPKYLFRKEGQNVTLSCEQNLNHDAMYWYRQDPGQGLRLIYYSQIVNDFQKGDIAEGYSVSREKKESFPLTVTSAQKNPTAFYLCASSIGRGGRDTQYFGPGTRLTVL.

The chain has TRBV3-1 (or the pseudogene TRBV3-2) and TRBJ2-1, with D uncertain. With 3 bases removed from V and 10 bases from J, the gap between germline ends came to 10 bases. CDR3 length: 12 amino acids. Germline-derived CDR1 and CDR2 are LGHDT and YNNKEL (reference sequence). The CDR3 is CASSQASREQFF. For the CDR3, the DNA is TGTGCCAGCAGCCAGGCTAGTAGGGAGCAGTTCTTC.

This clone has a handful of counts. The rearrangement uses TRBV2 and TRBJ1-1, with 7 bases identical to TRBD1. The V gene's germline CDR1 is SNHLY and CDR2 FYNNEI. J lost 2 bases, V lost 8 bases, and 5 bases had no gene match. This CDR3 is built from 13 residues. The DNA of the CDR3 is TGTGCCAGCCTCCGGGACAGTAACACTGAAGCTTTCTTT. This codes for CASLRDSNTEAFF.

V gene TRBV7-2 combines with J gene TRBJ1-4, with D possibly being TRBD1 (5 bases). This CDR3 comprises 14 residues. V was trimmed by 1 base and J by 3 bases, leaving 6 bases between them. Per the germline V gene, CDR1 is SGHTA and CDR2 is FQGNSA. CDR3 sequence: CASSLEQANEKLFF. Written as DNA, the CDR3 is TGTGCCAGCAGCTTAGAACAGGCTAATGAAAAACTGTTTTTT.

This clone was recorded a few times. The chain couples TRBV5-1 to TRBJ2-7, with D possibly matching TRBD1 (6 bases). Germline V lookup: CDR1 SGHRS, CDR2 YFSETQ. V shed 1 base and J shed 2 bases, with 16 bases lying between them. The CDR3 runs to 16 residues. This chain's CDR3 is CASSLRTPPGAYEQYF. The CDR3 region has the DNA TGCGCCAGCAGCTTGAGGACCCCTCCAGGGGCCTACGAGCAGTACTTC.

This clone was counted only a few times. This chain links TRBV5-1 with TRBJ1-6, with D hard to call. Germline V gene sequence: CDR1 SGHRS, CDR2 YFSETQ. The CDR3 loop spans 17 amino acids. The germline V and J ends were trimmed by 2 bases and 8 bases, with 20 bases remaining between them. CDR3 DNA: TGCGCCAGCAGCTTTGTGGGGTCCAATCTCGGGGATTCACCCCTCCACTTT. It translates to CASSFVGSNLGDSPLHF.